The 25 T cell receptor beta chains given below trace back to one sample, sequenced in a study of blood T cell repertoires in COVID-19. Data came from immunoSEQ multiplex PCR; TCRdb stores just in-frame clones and leaves some out. The sample contains around 210,000 clones, approximately 85% of which appear only once. The sample consisted of peripheral blood. The receptors were sampled from a man aged 50 to 59 with COVID-19, enrolled during active disease.

The chain employs TRBV14 and TRBJ1-4; D gene uncertain. Deletions cut 0 bases from V and 5 bases from J, with 10 bases between. Looked up from germline, CDR1 is SGHDN and CDR2 is FVKESK. This CDR3 region has 15 residues. CDR3 bases: TGTGCCAGCAGCCAAGATTTCGGGAGGAATGAAAAACTGTTTTTT. This translates into CASSQDFGRNEKLFF. Together with reference TRBV14 and TRBJ1-4, the CDR3 gives the full variable domain: EAGVTQFPSHSVIEKGQTVTLRCDPISGHDNLYWYRRVMGKEIKFLLHFVKESKQDESGMPNNRFLAERTGGTYSTLKVQPAELEDSGVYFCASSQDFGRNEKLFFGSGTQLSVL.

This chain uses TRBV29-1 with TRBJ2-5; TRBD1 might be the D (6 bases). The V end was cut by 4 bases, the J end by 5 bases, with 8 bases between. The CDR3 contains 11 residues. Germline V lookup: CDR1 SQVTM, CDR2 ANQGSEA. The CDR3 protein is CSVGRGETQYF. CDR3 nucleotides: TGCAGCGTTGGCAGGGGCGAGACCCAGTACTTC. The full variable domain, rest sourced from reference TRBV29-1 and TRBJ2-5, is SAVISQKPSRDICQRGTSLTIQCQVDSQVTMMFWYRQQPGQSLTLIATANQGSEATYESGFVIDKFPISRPNLTFSTLTVSNMSPEDSSIYLCSVGRGETQYFGPGTRLLVL.

The gene calls are TRBV10-2 and TRBJ2-3; the match to TRBD2 covers 12 bases. Unmatched junction bases numbered 7, after V lost 8 bases and J lost 1 base. The germline gives CDR1 WSHSY, CDR2 SAAADI. The CDR3 is made up of 16 amino acids. The DNA for the CDR3 is TGCGCCAGCTGGACTTGGACTAGCGGGGGCACAGATACGCAGTATTTT. Amino acid sequence: CASWTWTSGGTDTQYF.

The V call is TRBV15, the J call TRBJ2-3, with a tentative D call TRBD1 (6 bases). From germline, CDR1 is LNHNV and CDR2 YYDKDF (reference sequence). This CDR3 has 16 amino acids. Trimming left V 0 bases short and J 3 bases short, with 13 bases between. As DNA, the CDR3 is TGTGCCACCAGCAGAGAAGGGACCACAGGGACAGATACGCAGTATTTT. Translated: CATSREGTTGTDTQYF. Variable domain in full (rest from reference TRBV15 and TRBJ2-3): DAMVIQNPRYQVTQFGKPVTLSCSQTLNHNVMYWYQQKSSQAPKLLFHYYDKDFNNEADTPDNFQSRRPNTSFCFLDIRSPGLGDTAMYLCATSREGTTGTDTQYFGPGTRLTVL.

This clone was recorded once. The chain carries TRBV6-5 and TRBJ2-3; a weak D match, TRBD1 (5 bases). Germline CDR1 and CDR2: MNHEY and SVGAGI. This CDR3 comprises 11 residues. V lost 7 bases and J 6 bases, leaving 8 bases between the germline ends. The CDR3 coding sequence is TGTGCCAGCACCCAGGGTGATACGCAGTATTTT. Translating gives CASTQGDTQYF.

This clone was counted at least ten times. Written as DNA, the CDR3 is TGTGCCAGCAGATCGTCGGGTCCGGACACAGATACGCAGTATTTT. Protein product: CASRSSGPDTDTQYF. The chain couples TRBV28 to TRBJ2-3; D remains ambiguous. There are 15 residues in the CDR3. Per the germline V gene, CDR1 is MDHEN and CDR2 is SYDVKM. The V end lost 6 bases, the J end lost 2 bases, and 15 bases lay between the germline ends.

This chain links TRBV4-2 with TRBJ2-1, with D tentatively TRBD2 (6 bases). Germline loops: CDR1 LGHNA, CDR2 YNFKEQ. Trimming took off 2 bases at V and 9 bases at J, with 14 bases between the two ends. The CDR3 consists of 14 residues. CDR3 protein: CASSQTPVGGEQFF. CDR3 DNA: TGTGCCAGCAGCCAAACCCCGGTGGGGGGTGAGCAGTTCTTC.

DNA of the CDR3: TGTGCCAGTAGTCCGGACGGAGGGGGGGGTTATAATTCACCCCTCCACTTT. Its translation: CASSPDGGGGYNSPLHF. The chain joins TRBV19 to TRBJ1-6; D is perhaps TRBD1 (6 bases). V was shortened by 5 bases and J by 4 bases, with 18 bases between the two germline ends. Germline V CDR1 and CDR2: LNHDA, SQIVND (reference sequence). This CDR3 spans 17 amino acids.

The chain links TRBV4-1 to TRBJ2-1, with 10 bases fitting TRBD2. The germline V gene encodes CDR1 MGHRA and CDR2 YSYEKL. The CDR3 runs 16 residues. The V segment lost 1 base and the J segment 9 bases; nucleotides outside the gene matches: 9. As DNA, the CDR3 is TGCGCCAGCAGCCAAGGCAGCGGGGGGGTGAATAGTGAGCAGTTCTTC. Translation gives CASSQGSGGVNSEQFF.

There are many counts of this clone. Other DNA sequences in this sample translate to the same CDR3. J is TRBJ2-1 and V is TRBV5-1, with 10 bases aligning to TRBD1. This CDR3 spans 17 amino acids. Germline V gives CDR1 SGHRS, CDR2 YFSETQ. V shed 0 bases and J 2 bases; nucleotides not matched to a gene: 5. The CDR3 loop reads CASSLAGQGRTYNEQFF. In DNA, the CDR3 is TGCGCCAGCAGCTTGGCGGGACAGGGGCGAACCTACAATGAGCAGTTCTTC.

The chain joins TRBV14 to TRBJ2-2, with TRBD1 matching 9 bases. The CDR3 is 21 amino acids. After removal of 1 base from V and 5 bases from J, the junction contained 20 bases not matched to a gene. Germline-derived CDR1 and CDR2 are SGHDN and FVKESK. In DNA, the CDR3 is TGTGCCAGCAGCCAAGGGGCCTCCCAGTACAGGGGGCGCGGAGGAACCGGGGAGCTGTTTTTT. Translating it yields CASSQGASQYRGRGGTGELFF.

This clone was counted many times. The V gene is TRBV6-6, the J gene TRBJ1-5, with D uncertain. Trimming left V 3 bases short and J 1 base short, with 4 bases between. The V gene's germline CDR1 is MNHNY and CDR2 SVGAGI (reference sequence). The CDR3 sequence is 13 residues long. This CDR3 is CASSYQSNQPQHF. CDR3 DNA sequence: TGTGCCAGCAGTTATCAGAGCAATCAGCCCCAGCATTTT.

A word on this clone: One end of the junction is discordant with germline, which a read error may explain. This chain links TRBV18 with TRBJ2-2, with D perhaps matching TRBD2 (6 bases). This CDR3 contains 17 residues. In germline, CDR1 is KGHSH, CDR2 LQKENI. The CDR3 here is CASSPSTLASNSGELFF. As DNA, the CDR3 is TGTGCCAGCTCACCAAGCACCCTAGCGTCGAACTCCGGGGAGCTGTTTTTT.

V and J are TRBV6-5 and TRBJ1-6; TRBD1 agrees at 8 bases. Germline V gene sequence: CDR1 MNHEY, CDR2 SVGAGI. V shed 6 bases and J 7 bases; nucleotides not matched to a gene: 8. This CDR3 spans 15 amino acids. CDR3 bases: TGTGCCAGCAGCCCACGGACAGGGAGGAATTCACCCCTCCACTTT. It specifies CASSPRTGRNSPLHF.

Turning to this clone: A read error may produce the germline difference seen at one junction end. The V gene is TRBV7-7, the J gene TRBJ2-5; 7 bases map to TRBD1. The CDR3 is 13 amino acids. Germline V gene data show CDR1 as SSHAT and CDR2 as FNYEAQ (reference sequence). CDR3 protein: CASSSQGQETQYF. The DNA of the CDR3 is TGTGCTAGCAGCTCGCAGGGACAGGAGACCCAGTACTTC.

This clone appeared a single time. The chain recombines TRBV24-1 with TRBJ2-7, with 12 bases aligning to TRBD1. V gave up 4 bases and J gave up 6 bases; unmatched junction bases: 9. CDR1 is KGHDR and CDR2 is SFDVKD in the germline V gene. The CDR3 loop spans 16 amino acids. Here the CDR3 DNA reads TGTGCCACCAGTGACGCCGGGACAGGGGGCTTGTTCGAGCAGTACTTC. Its protein is CATSDAGTGGLFEQYF.

The J gene is TRBJ2-3, the V gene TRBV5-5, with D perhaps TRBD1 (5 bases). CDR1 is SGHKS and CDR2 is YYEKEE in the germline V gene (reference sequence). V was shortened by 6 bases and J by 3 bases, with 17 bases between the two germline ends. The CDR3 sequence is 15 residues long. This CDR3 reads CASKIRRVVTDTQYF. The CDR3 DNA reads TGTGCCAGCAAGATCCGCAGGGTTGTTACAGATACGCAGTATTTT.

J is TRBJ1-2 and V is TRBV6-6; 9 positions match TRBD1. The CDR3 length is 14 residues. Germline CDR1 reads MNHNY; CDR2 reads SVGAGI (reference sequence). The V gene end was trimmed by 5 bases and the J gene end by 7 bases; junction bases not matched to a gene: 8. CDR3 region: CASSQGQGLGGYTF. CDR3 coding DNA: TGTGCCAGCAGTCAGGGACAGGGTTTAGGTGGCTACACCTTC.

This CDR3 is CASSLGDRTYGYTF. CDR3 sequence (DNA): TGTGCCAGCAGTTTAGGGGACAGGACCTATGGCTACACCTTC. This chain uses TRBV28 with TRBJ1-2, with TRBD1 matching over 8 bases. CDR3 length: 14 residues. J lost 4 bases, V lost 2 bases, and 3 bases had no gene match. Per the germline V gene, CDR1 is MDHEN and CDR2 is SYDVKM.

This chain connects TRBV9 to TRBJ1-3; D might be TRBD1 (6 bases). The CDR3 loop spans 15 amino acids. Trimming cost V 0 bases and J 2 bases, with 9 bases left between them. The germline V gene has CDR1 SGDLS and CDR2 YYNGEE. This chain's CDR3 is CASSVEGVPGNTIYF. CDR3 nucleotide sequence: TGTGCCAGCAGCGTAGAGGGGGTTCCTGGAAACACCATATATTTT.

This chain connects TRBV19 to TRBJ2-3; 7 bases agree with TRBD2. Germline V lookup: CDR1 LNHDA, CDR2 SQIVND (reference sequence). The CDR3 covers 19 residues. Trimming removed 3 bases from V and 6 bases from J; junction bases left unmatched: 21. CDR3 in amino acids: CASSINGGGAIGIFDTQYF. CDR3 bases: TGTGCCAGTAGTATCAACGGCGGGGGAGCCATCGGTATTTTCGATACGCAGTATTTT.

The J gene is TRBJ2-1, the V gene TRBV19, with TRBD2 matching over 9 bases. The V gene's germline CDR1 is LNHDA and CDR2 SQIVND (reference sequence). The V gene end was trimmed by 2 bases and the J gene end by 8 bases; junction bases not matched to a gene: 10. The CDR3 is 16 residues long. CDR3 residues: CASSISGTSLFHEQFF. The CDR3 DNA sequence: TGTGCCAGTAGTATATCAGGGACTAGCTTGTTTCATGAGCAGTTCTTC.

This clone was seen a few times. The chain combines TRBV4-2 with TRBJ1-1, with D possibly being TRBD1 (6 bases). V was cut by 4 bases and J by 4 bases, with 16 bases left in between. CDR1 and CDR2 from the germline V gene are LGHNA and YNFKEQ. The CDR3 is 15 amino acids. CDR3 residues: CASSPQTGRSTEAFF. The DNA for the CDR3 is TGTGCCAGCAGCCCCCAGACAGGTCGTAGCACTGAAGCTTTCTTT.

This rearrangement joins TRBV24-1 to TRBJ2-3, with a tentative D call TRBD1 (6 bases). The ends were cut back, 10 bases at V and 2 bases at J, with 12 bases in the middle. CDR1 KGHDR and CDR2 SFDVKD come from the germline V gene. This CDR3 is 13 amino acids long. The CDR3 DNA reads TGTGCCACTTCGACAGGTTTCACAGATACGCAGTATTTT. Its translation is CATSTGFTDTQYF.

The V call is TRBV5-1, the J call TRBJ2-7, with 7 bases lining up with TRBD1. The CDR3 has 14 residues. Trimming at V came to 4 bases and at J to 5 bases, leaving 9 bases not matched to a gene. Germline CDR1 SGHRS, CDR2 YFSETQ. CDR3 nucleotides: TGCGCCAGCAGCCGGGTCGGGCAGGGGGACGAGCAGTACTTC. Translating it yields CASSRVGQGDEQYF.